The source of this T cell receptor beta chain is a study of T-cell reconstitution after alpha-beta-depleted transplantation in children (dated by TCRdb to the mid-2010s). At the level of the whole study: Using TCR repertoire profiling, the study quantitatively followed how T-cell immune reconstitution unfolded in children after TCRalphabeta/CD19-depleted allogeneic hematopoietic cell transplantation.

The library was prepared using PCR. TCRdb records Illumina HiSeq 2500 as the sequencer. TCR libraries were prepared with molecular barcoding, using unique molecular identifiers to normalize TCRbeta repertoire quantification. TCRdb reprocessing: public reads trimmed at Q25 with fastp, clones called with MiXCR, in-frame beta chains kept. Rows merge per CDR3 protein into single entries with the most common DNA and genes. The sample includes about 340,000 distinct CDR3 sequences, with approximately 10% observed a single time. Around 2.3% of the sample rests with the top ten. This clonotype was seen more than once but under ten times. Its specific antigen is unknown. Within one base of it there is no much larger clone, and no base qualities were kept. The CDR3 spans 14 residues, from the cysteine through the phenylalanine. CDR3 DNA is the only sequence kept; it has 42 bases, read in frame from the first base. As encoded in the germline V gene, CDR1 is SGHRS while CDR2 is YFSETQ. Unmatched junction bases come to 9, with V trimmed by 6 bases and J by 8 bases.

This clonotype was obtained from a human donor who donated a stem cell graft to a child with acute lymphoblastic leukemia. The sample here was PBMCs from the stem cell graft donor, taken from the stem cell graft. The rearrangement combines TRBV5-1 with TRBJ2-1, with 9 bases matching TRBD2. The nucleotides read TGCGCCAGCACCCCAGGGACTAGCCAGTATGAGCAGTTCTTC. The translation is CASTPGTSQYEQFF.